This T cell receptor beta chain was captured in a study of T cells in Graves' hyperthyroidism and ophthalmopathy. About the study: Sampling of peripheral blood happened at initial diagnosis, prior to any treatment.

This clonotype was found many times. Hyperthyroidism of Graves' type that showed no ophthalmopathy progression within 18 months was stable. The authors took PBMCs from roughly 9.7 ml fresh peripheral blood. The CDR3 totals 14 residues. CDR1 and CDR2 (germline): SEHNR, FQNEAQ (reference sequence). V was trimmed by 8 bases and J by 0 bases, leaving 13 bases between them. Amplified TCR beta CDR3 regions came from RNA transcripts. TCR CDR3 underwent first-round RT-PCR with the HTBI primer set. Using its own MiXCR run on the multiplex PCR reads, TCRdb lists one record per CDR3 protein. The data contain about 760,000 distinct CDR3 sequences, under 45% of them singletons.

The chain employs TRBV7-9 and TRBJ1-1; D may be TRBD1 (6 bases). This clonotype was sampled from a woman aged 40 to 55 with Graves' hyperthyroidism. The sequencing sample was made of blood. The CDR3: CASREEGVNTEAFF. DNA for the CDR3: TGTGCCAGCCGGGAGGAGGGGGTGAACACTGAAGCTTTCTTT.